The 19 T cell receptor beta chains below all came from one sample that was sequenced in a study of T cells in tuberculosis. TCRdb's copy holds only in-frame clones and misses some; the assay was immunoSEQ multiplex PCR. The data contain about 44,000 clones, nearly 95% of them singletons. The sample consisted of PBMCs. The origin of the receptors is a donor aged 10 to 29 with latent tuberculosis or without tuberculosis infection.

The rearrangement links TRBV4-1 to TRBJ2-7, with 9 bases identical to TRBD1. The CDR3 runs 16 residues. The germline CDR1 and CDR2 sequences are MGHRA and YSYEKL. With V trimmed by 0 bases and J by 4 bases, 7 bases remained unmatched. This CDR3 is CASSQDPGGQGYEQYF. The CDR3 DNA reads TGCGCCAGCAGCCAAGATCCAGGGGGACAGGGATACGAGCAGTACTTC.

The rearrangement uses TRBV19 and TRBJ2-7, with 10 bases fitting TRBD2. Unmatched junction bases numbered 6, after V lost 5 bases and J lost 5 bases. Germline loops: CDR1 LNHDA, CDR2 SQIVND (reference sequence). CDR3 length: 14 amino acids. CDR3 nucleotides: TGTGCCAGTAGTCTAGCGGGAGCTTCAAACGAGCAGTACTTC. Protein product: CASSLAGASNEQYF.

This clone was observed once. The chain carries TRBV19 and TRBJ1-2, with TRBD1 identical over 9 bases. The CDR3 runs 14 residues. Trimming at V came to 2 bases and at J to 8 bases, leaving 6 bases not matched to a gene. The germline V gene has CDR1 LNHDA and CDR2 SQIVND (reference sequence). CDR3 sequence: CASSIMGQGRGYTF. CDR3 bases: TGTGCCAGTAGTATAATGGGACAGGGAAGAGGCTACACCTTC.

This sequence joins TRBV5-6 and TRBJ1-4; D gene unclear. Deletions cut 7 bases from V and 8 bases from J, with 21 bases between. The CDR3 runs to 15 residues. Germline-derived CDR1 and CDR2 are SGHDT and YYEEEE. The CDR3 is CASGAYREIEEKLFF. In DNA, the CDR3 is TGTGCCAGCGGAGCTTATCGGGAGATCGAGGAAAAACTGTTTTTT.

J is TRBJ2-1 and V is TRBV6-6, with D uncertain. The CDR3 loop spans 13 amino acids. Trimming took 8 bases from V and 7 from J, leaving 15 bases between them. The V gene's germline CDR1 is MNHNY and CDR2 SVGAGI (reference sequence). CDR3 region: CASGRAPRNEQFF. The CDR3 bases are TGTGCCAGCGGGCGAGCTCCCCGGAATGAGCAGTTCTTC.

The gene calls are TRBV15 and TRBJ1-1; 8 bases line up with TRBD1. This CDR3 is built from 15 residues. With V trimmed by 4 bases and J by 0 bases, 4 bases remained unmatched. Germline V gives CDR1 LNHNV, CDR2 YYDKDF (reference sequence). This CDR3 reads CATSKRQGMNTEAFF. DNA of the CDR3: TGTGCCACCAGCAAAAGACAGGGGATGAACACTGAAGCTTTCTTT.

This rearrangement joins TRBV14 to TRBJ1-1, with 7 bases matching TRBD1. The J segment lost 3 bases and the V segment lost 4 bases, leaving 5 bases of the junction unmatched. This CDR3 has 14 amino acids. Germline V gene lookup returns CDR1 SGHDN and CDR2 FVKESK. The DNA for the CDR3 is TGTGCCAGCAGCCTCACCGGGACAGACACTGAAGCTTTCTTT. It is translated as CASSLTGTDTEAFF.

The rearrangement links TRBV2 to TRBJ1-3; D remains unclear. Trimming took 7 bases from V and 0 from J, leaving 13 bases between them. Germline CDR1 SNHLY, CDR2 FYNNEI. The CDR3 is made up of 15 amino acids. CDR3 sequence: CASTSDILSGNTIYF. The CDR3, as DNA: TGTGCCAGCACCTCAGACATACTCTCTGGAAACACCATATATTTT.

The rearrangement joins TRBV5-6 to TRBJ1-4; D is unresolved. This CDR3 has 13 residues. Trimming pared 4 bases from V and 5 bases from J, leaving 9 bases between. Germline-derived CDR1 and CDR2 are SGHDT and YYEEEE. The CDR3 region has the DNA TGTGCCAGCAGCCACAACAAGAATGAAAAACTGTTTTTT. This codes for CASSHNKNEKLFF.

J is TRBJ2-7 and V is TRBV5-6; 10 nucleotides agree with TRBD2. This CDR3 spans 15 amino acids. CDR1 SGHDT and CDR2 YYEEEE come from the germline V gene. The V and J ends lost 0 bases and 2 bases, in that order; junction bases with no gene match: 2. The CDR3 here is CASSLALAGAYEQYF. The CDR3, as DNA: TGTGCCAGCAGCTTGGCGCTAGCGGGAGCCTACGAGCAGTACTTC. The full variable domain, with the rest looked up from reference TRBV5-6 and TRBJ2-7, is DAGVTQSPTHLIKTRGQQVTLRCSPKSGHDTVSWYQQALGQGPQFIFQYYEEEERQRGNFPDRFSGHQFPNYSSELNVNALLLGDSALYLCASSLALAGAYEQYFGPGTRLTVT.

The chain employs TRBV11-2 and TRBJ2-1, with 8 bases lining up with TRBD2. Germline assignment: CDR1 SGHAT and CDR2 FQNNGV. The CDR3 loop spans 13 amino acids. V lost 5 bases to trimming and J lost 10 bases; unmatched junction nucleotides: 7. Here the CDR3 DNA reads TGTGCCAGCAGCCAAGCGGGAGCCCGGGAGCAGTTCTTC. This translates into CASSQAGAREQFF.

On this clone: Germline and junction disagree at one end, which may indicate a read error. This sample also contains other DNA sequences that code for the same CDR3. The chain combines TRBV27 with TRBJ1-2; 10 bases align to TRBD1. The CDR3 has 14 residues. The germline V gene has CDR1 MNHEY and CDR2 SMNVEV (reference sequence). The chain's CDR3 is CASSLYRDRGGYTF. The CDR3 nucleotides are TGTGCTAGCAGCCTATACCGGGACAGGGGCGGCTACACCTTC.

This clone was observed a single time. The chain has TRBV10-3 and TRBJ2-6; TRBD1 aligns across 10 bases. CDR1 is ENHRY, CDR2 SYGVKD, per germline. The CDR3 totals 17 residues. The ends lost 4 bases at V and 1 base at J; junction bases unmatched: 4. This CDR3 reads CAISGGTGDSGANVLTF. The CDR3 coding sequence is TGTGCCATCAGTGGGGGGACAGGGGATTCTGGGGCCAACGTCCTGACTTTC.

The CDR3 protein is CASGFGQGYTEAFF. The DNA for the CDR3 is TGTGCTAGTGGTTTTGGACAGGGATACACTGAAGCTTTCTTT. The rearrangement links TRBV12-5 to TRBJ1-1; 8 positions match TRBD1. Germline V gene data show CDR1 as LGHNT and CDR2 as FRNRAP. The length of the CDR3 is 14 residues. V lost 3 bases to trimming and J lost 3 bases; unmatched junction nucleotides: 3.

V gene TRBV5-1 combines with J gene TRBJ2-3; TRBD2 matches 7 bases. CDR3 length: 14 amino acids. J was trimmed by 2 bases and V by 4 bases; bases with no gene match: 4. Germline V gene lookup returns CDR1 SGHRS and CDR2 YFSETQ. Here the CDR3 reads CASSGLVVTDTQYF. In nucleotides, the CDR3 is TGCGCCAGCAGCGGACTAGTCGTCACAGATACGCAGTATTTT.

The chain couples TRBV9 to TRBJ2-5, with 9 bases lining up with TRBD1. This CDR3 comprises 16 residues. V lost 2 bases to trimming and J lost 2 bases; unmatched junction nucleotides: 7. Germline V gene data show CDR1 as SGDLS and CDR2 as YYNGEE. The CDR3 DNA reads TGTGCCAGCAGCGTCTCCGGGACAGGGCTACAAGAGACCCAGTACTTC. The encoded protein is CASSVSGTGLQETQYF.

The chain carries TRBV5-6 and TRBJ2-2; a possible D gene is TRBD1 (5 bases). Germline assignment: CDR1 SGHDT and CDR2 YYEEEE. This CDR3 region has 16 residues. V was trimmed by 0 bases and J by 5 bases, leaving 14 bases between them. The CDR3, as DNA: TGTGCCAGCAGCTTGGATCTAAAGGGGATGACCGGGGAGCTGTTTTTT. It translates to CASSLDLKGMTGELFF.

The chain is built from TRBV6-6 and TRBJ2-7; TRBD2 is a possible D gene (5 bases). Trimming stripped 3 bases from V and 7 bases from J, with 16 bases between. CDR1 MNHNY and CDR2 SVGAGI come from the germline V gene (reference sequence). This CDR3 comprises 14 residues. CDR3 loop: CASSYFGLGGEQYF. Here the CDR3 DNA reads TGTGCCAGCAGTTATTTTGGACTGGGCGGGGAGCAGTACTTC.

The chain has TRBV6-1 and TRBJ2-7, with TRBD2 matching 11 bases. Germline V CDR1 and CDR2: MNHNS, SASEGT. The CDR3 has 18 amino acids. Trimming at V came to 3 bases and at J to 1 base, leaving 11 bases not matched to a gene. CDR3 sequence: CASSDPPLLAGGSYEQYF. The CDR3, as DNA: TGTGCCAGCAGTGACCCACCTCTTCTAGCGGGAGGTTCCTACGAGCAGTACTTC.